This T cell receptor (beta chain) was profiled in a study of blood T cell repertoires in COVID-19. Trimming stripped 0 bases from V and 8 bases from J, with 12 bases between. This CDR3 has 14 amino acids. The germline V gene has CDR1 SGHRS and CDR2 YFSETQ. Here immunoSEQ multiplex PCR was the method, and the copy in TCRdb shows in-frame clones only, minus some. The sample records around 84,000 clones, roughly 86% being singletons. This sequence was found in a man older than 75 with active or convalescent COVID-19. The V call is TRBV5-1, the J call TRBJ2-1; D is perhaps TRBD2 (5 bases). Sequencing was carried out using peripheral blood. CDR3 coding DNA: TGCGCCAGCAGCTTGGTTGGTGCGAGGGATGAGCAGTTCTTC. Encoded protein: CASSLVGARDEQFF.